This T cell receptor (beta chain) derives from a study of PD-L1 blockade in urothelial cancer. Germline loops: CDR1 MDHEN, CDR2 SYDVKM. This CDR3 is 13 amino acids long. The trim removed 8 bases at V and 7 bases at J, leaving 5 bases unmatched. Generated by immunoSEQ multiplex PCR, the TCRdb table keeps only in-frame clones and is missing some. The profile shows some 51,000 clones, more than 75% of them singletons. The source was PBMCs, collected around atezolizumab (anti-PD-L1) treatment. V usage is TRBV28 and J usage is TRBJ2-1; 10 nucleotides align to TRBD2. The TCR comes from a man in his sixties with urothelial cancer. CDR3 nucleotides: TGTGCCAGCCAGCGGGGGGGTGGGAATGAGCAGTTCTTC. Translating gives CASQRGGGNEQFF.